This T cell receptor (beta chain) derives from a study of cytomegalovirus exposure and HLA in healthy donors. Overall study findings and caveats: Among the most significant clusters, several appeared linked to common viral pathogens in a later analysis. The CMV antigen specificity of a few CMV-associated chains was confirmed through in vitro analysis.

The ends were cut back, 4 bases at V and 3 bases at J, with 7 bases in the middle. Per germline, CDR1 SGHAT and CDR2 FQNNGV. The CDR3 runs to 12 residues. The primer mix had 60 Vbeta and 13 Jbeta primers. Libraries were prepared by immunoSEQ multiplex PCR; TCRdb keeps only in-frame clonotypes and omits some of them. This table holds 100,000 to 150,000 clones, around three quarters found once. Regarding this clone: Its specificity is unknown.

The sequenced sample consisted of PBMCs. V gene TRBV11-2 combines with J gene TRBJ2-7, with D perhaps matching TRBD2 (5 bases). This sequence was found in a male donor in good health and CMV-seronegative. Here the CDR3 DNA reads TGTGCCAGCAGCTCCGAGGGCTACGAGCAGTACTTC. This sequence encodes CASSSEGYEQYF.